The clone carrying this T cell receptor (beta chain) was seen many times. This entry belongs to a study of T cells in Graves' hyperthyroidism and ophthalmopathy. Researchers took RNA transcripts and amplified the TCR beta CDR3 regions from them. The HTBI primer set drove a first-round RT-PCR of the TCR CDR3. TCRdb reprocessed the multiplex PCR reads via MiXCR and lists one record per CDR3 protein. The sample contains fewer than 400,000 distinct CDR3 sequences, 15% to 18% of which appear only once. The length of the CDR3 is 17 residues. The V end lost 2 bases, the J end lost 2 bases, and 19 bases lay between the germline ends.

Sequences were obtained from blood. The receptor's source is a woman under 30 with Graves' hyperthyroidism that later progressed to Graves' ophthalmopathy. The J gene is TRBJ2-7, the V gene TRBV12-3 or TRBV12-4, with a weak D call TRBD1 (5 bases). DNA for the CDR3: TGTGCCAGCAGTTTATCGCTCTCAGGGAAGAGGACCTACGAGCAGTACTTC. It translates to CASSLSLSGKRTYEQYF.